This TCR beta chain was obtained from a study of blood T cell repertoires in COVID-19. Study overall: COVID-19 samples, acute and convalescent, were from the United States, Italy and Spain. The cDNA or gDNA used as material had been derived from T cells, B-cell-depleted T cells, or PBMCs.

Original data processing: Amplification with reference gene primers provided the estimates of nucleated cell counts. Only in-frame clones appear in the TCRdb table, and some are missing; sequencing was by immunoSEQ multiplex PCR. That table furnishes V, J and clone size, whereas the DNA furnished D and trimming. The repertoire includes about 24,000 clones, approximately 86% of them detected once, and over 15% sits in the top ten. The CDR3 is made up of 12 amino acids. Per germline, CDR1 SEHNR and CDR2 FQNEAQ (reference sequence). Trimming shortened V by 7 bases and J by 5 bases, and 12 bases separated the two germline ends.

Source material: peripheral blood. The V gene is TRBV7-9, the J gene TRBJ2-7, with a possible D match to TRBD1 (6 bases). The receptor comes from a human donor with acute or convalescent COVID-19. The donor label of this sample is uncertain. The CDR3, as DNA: TGTGCCAGCACCAGACAGGCTCACGAGCAGTACTTC. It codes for CASTRQAHEQYF.